Each of the 6 T cell receptor beta chains below was sequenced from the same sample in a study of a mutant IDH1 vaccine in newly diagnosed glioma. Clones were sequenced by immunoSEQ multiplex PCR, and TCRdb holds only the in-frame ones, with some missing. Of about 67,000 clones listed, 83% are singletons. The time point is: baseline, week 1 (first vaccination visit). Treatment reported: pre-vaccination baseline after standard-of-care therapy. The sample here was peripheral blood mononuclear cells (PBMCs), taken from a glioma patient treated with radiotherapy, temozolomide or both. The receptors were sampled from a woman aged 18-30 years with glioma. Some clones in this sample may be carry-over from other donors' samples.

In this sample, this clone turned up once. This chain links TRBV7-9 with TRBJ1-4; a possible D gene is TRBD1 (5 bases). V was trimmed by 2 bases and J by 4 bases, leaving 8 bases between them. This CDR3 contains 14 residues. Germline V gene sequence: CDR1 SEHNR, CDR2 FQNEAQ (reference sequence). CDR3 bases: TGTGCCAGCAGCTTACGACAGAATAATGAAAAACTGTTTTTT. It yields the protein CASSLRQNNEKLFF.

The rearrangement uses TRBV27 and TRBJ1-2, with D possibly TRBD1 on 5 matching bases. This CDR3 contains 13 residues. Germline-derived CDR1 and CDR2 are MNHEY and SMNVEV (reference sequence). The V gene lost 6 bases and the J gene lost 1 base, with 9 bases spanning the gap. CDR3 in amino acids: CASRRGRNYGYTF. In DNA form, the CDR3 reads TGTGCCAGCAGGAGGGGCCGTAACTATGGCTACACCTTC.

This CDR3 reads CASSADRGERTDTQYF. DNA for the CDR3: TGTGCCAGCAGCGCGGACAGGGGGGAGCGCACAGATACGCAGTATTTT. The chain employs TRBV11-3 and TRBJ2-3, with 10 nucleotides matching TRBD1. Germline V gene lookup returns CDR1 SGHNT and CDR2 YENEEA. Trimming removed 5 bases from V and 1 base from J; junction bases left unmatched: 6. The CDR3 loop spans 16 amino acids.

This chain's CDR3 is CASRRWGGNTIYF. The CDR3 DNA is TGTGCCAGCAGACGGTGGGGGGGAAACACCATATATTTT. This rearrangement joins TRBV5-6 to TRBJ1-3; TRBD1 might be the D (5 bases). The length of the CDR3 is 13 residues. Trimming left V 5 bases short and J 4 bases short, with 10 bases between. Germline V gene sequence: CDR1 SGHDT, CDR2 YYEEEE.

The chain employs TRBV7-8 and TRBJ2-7, with D tentatively TRBD1 (5 bases). This CDR3 is built from 17 residues. The V and J ends lost 8 bases and 4 bases respectively, with 27 bases between them. Germline V gene sequence: CDR1 SGHVS, CDR2 FQNEAQ. The CDR3 sequence is CASAPYVGPQGIYEQYF. The CDR3 DNA sequence: TGTGCCAGCGCGCCCTACGTCGGTCCGCAGGGCATATACGAGCAGTACTTC.

V and J are TRBV4-1 and TRBJ1-5, with a weak D call TRBD1 (5 bases). The CDR3 contains 14 residues. From germline, CDR1 is MGHRA and CDR2 YSYEKL. Trimming removed 4 bases at V and 3 bases at J, with 10 bases between. CDR3 in amino acids: CASSPSGHNQPQHF. CDR3 nucleotide sequence: TGCGCCAGCAGCCCCTCAGGACACAATCAGCCCCAGCATTTT.